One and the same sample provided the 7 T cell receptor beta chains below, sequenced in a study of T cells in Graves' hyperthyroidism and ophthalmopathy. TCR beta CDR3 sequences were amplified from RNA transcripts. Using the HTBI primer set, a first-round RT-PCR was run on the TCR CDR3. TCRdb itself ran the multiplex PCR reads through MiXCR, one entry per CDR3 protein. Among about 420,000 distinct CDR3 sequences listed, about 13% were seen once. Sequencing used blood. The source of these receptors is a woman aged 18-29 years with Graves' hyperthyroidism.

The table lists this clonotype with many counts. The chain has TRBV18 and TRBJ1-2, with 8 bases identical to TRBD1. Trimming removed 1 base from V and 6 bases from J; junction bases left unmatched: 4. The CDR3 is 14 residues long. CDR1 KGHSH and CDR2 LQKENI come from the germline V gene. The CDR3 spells CASSPRTGGDGYTF. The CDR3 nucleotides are TGTGCCAGCTCACCACGCACAGGGGGTGATGGCTACACCTTC.

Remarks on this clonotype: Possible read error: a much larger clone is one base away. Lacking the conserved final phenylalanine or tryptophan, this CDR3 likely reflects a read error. CDR3 protein: CSATFAGDHNEQFL. DNA for the CDR3: TGCAGTGCTACTTTCGCGGGAGATCACAATGAGCAGTTCCTC. The chain employs TRBV20-1 and TRBJ2-1; TRBD2 matches 7 bases. The V and J ends lost 4 bases and 5 bases, in that order; junction bases with no gene match: 8. CDR3 length: 14 amino acids. The germline V gene encodes CDR1 DFQATT and CDR2 SNEGSKA (reference sequence).

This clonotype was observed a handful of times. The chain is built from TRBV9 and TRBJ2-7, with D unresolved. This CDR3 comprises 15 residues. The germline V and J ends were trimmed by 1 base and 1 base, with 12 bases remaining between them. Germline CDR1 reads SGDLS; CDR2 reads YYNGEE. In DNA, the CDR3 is TGTGCCAGCAGCGTAACTTGGAAGAGTTCCTACGAGCAGTACTTC. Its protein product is CASSVTWKSSYEQYF.

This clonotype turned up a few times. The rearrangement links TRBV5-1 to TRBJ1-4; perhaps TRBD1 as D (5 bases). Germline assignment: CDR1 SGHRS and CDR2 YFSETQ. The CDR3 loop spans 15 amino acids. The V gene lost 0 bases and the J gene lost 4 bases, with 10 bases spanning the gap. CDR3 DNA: TGCGCCAGCAGCTTGGCAGGGACGGTTAATGAAAAACTGTTTTTT. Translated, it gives CASSLAGTVNEKLFF.

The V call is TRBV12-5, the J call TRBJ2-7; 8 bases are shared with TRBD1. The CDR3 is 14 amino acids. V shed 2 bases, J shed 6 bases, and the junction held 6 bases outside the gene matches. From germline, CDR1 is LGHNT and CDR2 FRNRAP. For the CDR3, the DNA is TGTGCTAGTGGTTTGTCTCAGGGGGCAGGCGAGCAGTACTTC. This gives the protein CASGLSQGAGEQYF.

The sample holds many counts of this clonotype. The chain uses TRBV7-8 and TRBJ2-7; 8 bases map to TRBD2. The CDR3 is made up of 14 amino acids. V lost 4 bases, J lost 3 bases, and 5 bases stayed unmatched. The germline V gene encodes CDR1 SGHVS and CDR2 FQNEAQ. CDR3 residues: CASSYPGLDYEQYF. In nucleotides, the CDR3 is TGTGCCAGCAGCTATCCGGGACTAGACTACGAGCAGTACTTC.

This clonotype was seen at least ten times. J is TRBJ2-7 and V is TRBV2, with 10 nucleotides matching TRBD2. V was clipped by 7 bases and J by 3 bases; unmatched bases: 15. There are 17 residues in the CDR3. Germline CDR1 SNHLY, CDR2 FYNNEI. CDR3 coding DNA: TGTGCCAGCACTTGGAGGTCTAGCGGGAGCCTAAGCTACGAGCAGTACTTC. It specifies CASTWRSSGSLSYEQYF. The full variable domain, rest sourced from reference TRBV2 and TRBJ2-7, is EPEVTQTPSHQVTQMGQEVILRCVPISNHLYFYWYRQILGQKVEFLVSFYNNEISEKSEIFDDQFSVERPDGSNFTLKIRSTKLEDSAMYFCASTWRSSGSLSYEQYFGPGTRLTVT.